The clone carrying this T cell receptor (beta chain) was seen repeatedly, ten times or more. The data originate from a study of T cells in Graves' hyperthyroidism and ophthalmopathy. The source material, RNA transcripts, was used to amplify TCR beta CDR3 regions. First-round RT-PCR targeting the TCR CDR3 was performed with the HTBI primer set. MiXCR was run by TCRdb on the multiplex PCR reads, yielding one entry per CDR3 protein. This sample has around 340,000 distinct CDR3 sequences; roughly 17% occur once, and the top ten carry roughly 33%. Trimming removed 5 bases at V and 0 bases at J, with 11 bases between. Germline V lookup: CDR1 SGHRS, CDR2 YFSETQ. The CDR3 length is 14 residues.

The rearrangement links TRBV5-1 to TRBJ1-1; D might be TRBD1 (6 bases). This TCR came from a man under 40 with Graves' hyperthyroidism. The sample consisted of blood. The DNA of the CDR3 is TGCGCCAGCAGGCAGGGGATGGTGAACACTGAAGCTTTCTTT. Encoded protein: CASRQGMVNTEAFF.